This TCR beta chain was captured by sequencing in a study of blood T cell repertoires in COVID-19. Overall study context: The United States, Italy and Spain were the sources of the acute and convalescent COVID-19 samples. PBMCs, B-cell-depleted T cells, or T cells provided the cDNA or gDNA that made up the material.

In the study's own analysis: Reference gene primers were amplified, and this amplification served to estimate nucleated cell counts. The method was immunoSEQ multiplex PCR; TCRdb's version includes in-frame clones alone and lacks a portion of them. For V, J and clone size, that table is used; D and trimming come from the DNA. Altogether about 240,000 clones are present, 85% to 90% being singletons, with the ten largest covering roughly 10%. This clone has just one count. The V gene's germline CDR1 is SQVTM and CDR2 ANQGSEA. There are 14 residues in the CDR3. Germline trimming cut 4 bases from V and 0 bases from J; bases unmatched to any gene: 3. Recruited during active infection, patients (from Seattle) were subsequently followed longitudinally.

The sequenced material came from peripheral blood. The chain links TRBV29-1 to TRBJ1-5, with 7 bases fitting TRBD1. The sequence was obtained from a woman in her 50s with COVID-19, enrolled during active disease. The CDR3 nucleotides read TGCAGCGTTGGGACAGGACATAGCAATCAGCCCCAGCATTTT. Residues: CSVGTGHSNQPQHF.